This entry describes one T cell receptor beta chain. As yet, its antigen is unknown. Germline assignment: CDR1 LGHNA and CDR2 YSLEER. This CDR3 has 14 amino acids. V lost 1 base to trimming and J lost 7 bases, with 11 bases between them. TCRdb redid the calling of the reads with MiXCR, one entry per CDR3 protein. The sample contains fewer than 150,000 distinct CDR3 sequences, about 33% of which appear only once. These data come from a study of T cell repertoires in cytomegalovirus infection. The chain couples TRBV4-3 to TRBJ2-1; no clear D. The clonotype was recovered from a human donor in good health (CMV status not recorded). Some clones in this sample may be carry-over from other donors' samples. The sample consisted of CD8+ T cells from cultured PBMCs, taken from culture after CMV antigen stimulation. This CDR3 reads CASSQVSWGNEQFF. CDR3 nucleotide sequence: TGCGCCAGCAGCCAAGTCTCCTGGGGAAATGAGCAGTTCTTC.